Following are 20 T cell receptor beta chains from one sample sequenced in a study of response to subunit inactivated influenza vaccine. TCRdb reprocessed the RT-PCR reads via MiXCR and lists one record per CDR3 protein. Here the sample spans under 850,000 distinct CDR3 sequences, about 18% being singletons. The sample here was PBMCs from blood, taken about 5 days after vaccination. The receptors were sampled from a middle-aged man who received an inactivated influenza vaccine.

The table lists this clonotype with many counts. This chain links TRBV20-1 with TRBJ1-6; D possibly corresponds to TRBD1 (6 bases). This CDR3 is built from 14 residues. The V gene's germline CDR1 is DFQATT and CDR2 SNEGSKA (reference sequence). Between the trimmed V and J ends, which lost 3 bases and 10 bases, there was a span of 16 bases. The CDR3 protein is CSASPRDTVSPLHF. The CDR3 DNA sequence: TGCAGTGCTAGCCCCCGGGACACGGTCTCACCCCTCCACTTT.

This clonotype was picked up a small number of times. The V gene is TRBV10-3, the J gene TRBJ2-3, with TRBD1 identical over 8 bases. This CDR3 is 14 amino acids long. Per germline, CDR1 ENHRY and CDR2 SYGVKD. The J segment lost 4 bases and the V segment lost 10 bases, leaving 10 bases of the junction unmatched. CDR3 protein: CASTRDRSADTQYF. CDR3 DNA sequence: TGTGCCAGTACCCGGGACAGGAGCGCAGATACGCAGTATTTT.

The chain is built from TRBV4-2 and TRBJ2-7, with 16 bases that match TRBD2. The CDR3 runs 18 residues. Losses at the gene ends were 0 bases for V and 1 base for J; bases not matched to a gene: 3. Per germline, CDR1 LGHNA and CDR2 YNFKEQ. CDR3 nucleotides: TGTGCCAGCAGCCAAGAGGGACTAGCGGGGGGGCGATCCTACGAGCAGTACTTC. Translating gives CASSQEGLAGGRSYEQYF.

A few counts support this clonotype. The CDR3 is CASSDYAVGTQYF. CDR3 coding DNA: TGTGCCAGCAGTGACTACGCGGTTGGGACCCAGTACTTC. This chain links TRBV2 with TRBJ2-5; D gene unclear. Trimming stripped 3 bases from V and 7 bases from J, with 12 bases between. The CDR3 runs to 13 residues. CDR1 SNHLY and CDR2 FYNNEI come from the germline V gene.

This clonotype came up a few times. This chain connects TRBV7-2 to TRBJ1-2; TRBD1 agrees at 9 bases. Trimming took 0 bases from V and 7 from J; bases not matched to a gene: 9. Germline CDR1 and CDR2: SGHTA and FQGNSA. The CDR3 is 16 amino acids. CDR3 DNA sequence: TGTGCCAGCAGCTTAGCGCTTATTACAGGGGGCTTTGGCTACACCTTC. Translation gives CASSLALITGGFGYTF.

The rearrangement joins TRBV10-3 to TRBJ2-5, with D possibly being TRBD2 (6 bases). The CDR3 loop spans 14 amino acids. The germline V gene encodes CDR1 ENHRY and CDR2 SYGVKD. V dropped 4 bases and J dropped 0 bases, with 9 bases sitting between them. CDR3 protein: CAISARDYQETQYF. In DNA, the CDR3 is TGTGCCATCAGTGCCCGGGACTACCAAGAGACCCAGTACTTC.

The gene calls are TRBV6-1 and TRBJ1-6; no firm D call. The V gene lost 6 bases and the J gene lost 7 bases, with 13 bases spanning the gap. The CDR3 totals 14 residues. Germline values: CDR1 MNHNS, CDR2 SASEGT. DNA for the CDR3: TGTGCCAGCAGGCCGGCAGTGGGCAATTCACCCCTCCACTTT. Translating it yields CASRPAVGNSPLHF.

This clonotype was counted at least ten times. The chain links TRBV5-6 to TRBJ2-7; D not resolved. Trimming took off 4 bases at V and 3 bases at J, with 5 bases between the two ends. This CDR3 spans 11 amino acids. In germline, CDR1 is SGHDT, CDR2 YYEEEE. The CDR3 spells CASSVRYEQYF. CDR3 nucleotides: TGTGCCAGCAGCGTCCGCTACGAGCAGTACTTC.

This clonotype has at least ten counts. This CDR3 reads CASSLMPGERRYNEKLFF. As DNA, the CDR3 is TGCGCCAGCAGCTTGATGCCAGGAGAACGCCGCTATAATGAAAAACTGTTTTTT. The chain employs TRBV5-1 and TRBJ1-4; D gene uncertain. Trimming took off 1 base at V and 4 bases at J, with 20 bases between the two ends. The CDR3 is 18 amino acids. Germline V CDR1 and CDR2: SGHRS, YFSETQ.

This clonotype was seen more than once but under ten times. The V call is TRBV15, the J call TRBJ1-6; D is uncertain. V lost 0 bases and J lost 9, with 9 bases in between. Germline V gene lookup returns CDR1 LNHNV and CDR2 YYDKDF (reference sequence). The CDR3 sequence is 14 residues long. This CDR3 reads CATSRDPGLSPLHF. The CDR3 coding sequence is TGTGCCACCAGCAGAGATCCTGGTCTTTCACCCCTCCACTTT.

The chain uses TRBV5-1 and TRBJ1-6, with D tentatively TRBD1 (5 bases). Germline V gene lookup returns CDR1 SGHRS and CDR2 YFSETQ. The CDR3 contains 16 residues. Trimming cost V 0 bases and J 8 bases, with 15 bases left between them. This CDR3 is CASSLAEQARYSPLHF. CDR3 DNA sequence: TGCGCCAGCAGCTTGGCCGAACAGGCCCGATATTCACCCCTCCACTTT. The variable domain in full, with the rest retrieved from reference TRBV5-1 and TRBJ1-6, is KAGVTQTPRYLIKTRGQQVTLSCSPISGHRSVSWYQQTPGQGLQFLFEYFSETQRNKGNFPGRFSGRQFSNSRSEMNVSTLELGDSALYLCASSLAEQARYSPLHFGNGTRLTVT.

This chain joins TRBV4-2 and TRBJ2-5, with TRBD2 matching 8 bases. Germline CDR1 reads LGHNA; CDR2 reads YNFKEQ. V trimming: 0 bases; J trimming: 4 bases; junction bases outside the gene matches: 7. The CDR3 extends over 16 amino acids. The CDR3 is CASSQDASGGGETQYF. The CDR3, as DNA: TGTGCCAGCAGCCAAGATGCCAGCGGGGGAGGAGAGACCCAGTACTTC.

The table lists this clonotype with many counts. The rearrangement links TRBV20-1 to TRBJ1-1; TRBD1 aligns across 9 bases. There are 13 residues in the CDR3. V was clipped by 5 bases and J by 5 bases; unmatched bases: 6. Looked up from germline, CDR1 is DFQATT and CDR2 is SNEGSKA (reference sequence). In nucleotides, the CDR3 is TGCAGTGCTTACAGGGGGCCAGGGACTGAAGCTTTCTTT. It translates to CSAYRGPGTEAFF.

The V call is TRBV5-1, the J call TRBJ2-3; 9 positions match TRBD2. Trimming cost V 4 bases and J 1 base; bases outside gene matches: 7. Germline V gene data show CDR1 as SGHRS and CDR2 as YFSETQ. The CDR3 contains 16 residues. The CDR3 region is CASSATTSGRTDTQYF. The DNA for the CDR3 is TGCGCCAGCAGCGCAACCACTAGCGGGCGCACAGATACGCAGTATTTT. The full variable domain, its missing parts supplied by reference TRBV5-1 and TRBJ2-3, is KAGVTQTPRYLIKTRGQQVTLSCSPISGHRSVSWYQQTPGQGLQFLFEYFSETQRNKGNFPGRFSGRQFSNSRSEMNVSTLELGDSALYLCASSATTSGRTDTQYFGPGTRLTVL.

The J gene is TRBJ2-2, the V gene TRBV11-1, with 7 bases aligning to TRBD1. Germline loops: CDR1 SGHAT, CDR2 FQDESV (reference sequence). This CDR3 contains 18 residues. V was clipped by 5 bases and J by 0 bases; unmatched bases: 12. In DNA, the CDR3 is TGTGCCAGCAGCGGCCAGCCTCGGGACAGTCCGAACACCGGGGAGCTGTTTTTT. Translation gives CASSGQPRDSPNTGELFF.

This chain joins TRBV4-1 and TRBJ2-7; 10 bases agree with TRBD1. Germline V lookup: CDR1 MGHRA, CDR2 YSYEKL. Losses at the gene ends were 1 base for V and 2 bases for J; bases not matched to a gene: 2. CDR3 length: 15 amino acids. The CDR3 bases are TGCGCCAGCAGCCAAGTTGGACAGGGGGCCTACGAGCAGTACTTC. As protein: CASSQVGQGAYEQYF.

In its sample, this clonotype was seen a few times. V gene TRBV5-6 combines with J gene TRBJ1-1; 7 bases are a match to TRBD1. V dropped 1 base and J dropped 7; count of bases not matched to a gene: 7. CDR1 is SGHDT and CDR2 is YYEEEE in the germline V gene. The CDR3 extends over 14 amino acids. The CDR3 reads CASSLSQGVGEAFF. The CDR3 region has the DNA TGTGCCAGCAGCTTGTCCCAGGGGGTAGGTGAAGCTTTCTTT.

This chain uses TRBV7-2 with TRBJ1-5; 8 nucleotides align to TRBD1. This CDR3 spans 15 amino acids. CDR1 and CDR2 (germline): SGHTA, FQGNSA. V gave up 5 bases and J gave up 9 bases; unmatched junction bases: 12. The CDR3 protein is CASSPGQGSGRPQHF. CDR3 nucleotides: TGTGCCAGCAGCCCAGGACAGGGCTCGGGTAGGCCCCAGCATTTT.

The sample holds a few counts of this clonotype. The chain has TRBV28 and TRBJ2-3, with unresolved D. The CDR3 is 12 residues long. Trimming took 7 bases from V and 4 from J, leaving 9 bases between them. Germline values: CDR1 MDHEN, CDR2 SYDVKM. As DNA, the CDR3 is TGTGCCAGCAAGTCCGGGCCAGATACGCAGTATTTT. Translating it yields CASKSGPDTQYF.

V gene TRBV12-3 or TRBV12-4 combines with J gene TRBJ1-3; D might be TRBD1 (5 bases). V lost 6 bases and J lost 6, with 12 bases in between. The CDR3 is 13 residues long. CDR3 loop: CASSKDSKNTIYF. The CDR3 DNA sequence: TGTGCCAGCAGCAAAGACAGCAAAAACACCATATATTTT.